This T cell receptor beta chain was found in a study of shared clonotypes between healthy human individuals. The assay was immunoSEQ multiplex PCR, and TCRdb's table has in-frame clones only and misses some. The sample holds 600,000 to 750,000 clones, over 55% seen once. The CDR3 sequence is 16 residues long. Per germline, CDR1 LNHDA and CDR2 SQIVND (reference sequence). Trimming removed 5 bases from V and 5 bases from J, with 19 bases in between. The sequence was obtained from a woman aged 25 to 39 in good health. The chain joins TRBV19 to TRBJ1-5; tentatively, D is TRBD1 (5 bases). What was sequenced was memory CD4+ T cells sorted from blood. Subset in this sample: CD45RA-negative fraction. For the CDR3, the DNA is TGTGCCAGTAGTGCCCCCGTGGGGGTCGGGGATCAGCCCCAGCATTTT. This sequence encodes CASSAPVGVGDQPQHF.